This entry is about one TCR beta chain. Its specificity is not known. This CDR3 spans 13 amino acids. V lost 7 bases, J lost 4 bases, and 17 bases lay in between. Germline CDR1 is DFQATT and CDR2 is SNEGSKA (reference sequence). The data are from a study of response to subunit inactivated influenza vaccine. Study conclusions and caveats: Authors suggested each seasonal flu vaccination may recruit only limited numbers of new T cells.

TCRdb used MiXCR to reprocess the RT-PCR reads, holding one entry per CDR3 protein. The sample has approximately 230,000 distinct CDR3 sequences; about 12% are singletons. The sequences come from non-naive T cells sorted from PBMCs, collected 14 days before vaccination. The V call is TRBV20-1, the J call TRBJ2-7, with a tentative D call TRBD2 (6 bases). This clonotype was sampled from a man aged 45-65 years who received an inactivated influenza vaccine. CDR3 in amino acids: CSGGDLPPYEQYF. In DNA, the CDR3 is TGCAGTGGGGGGGATCTGCCCCCTTACGAGCAGTACTTC.